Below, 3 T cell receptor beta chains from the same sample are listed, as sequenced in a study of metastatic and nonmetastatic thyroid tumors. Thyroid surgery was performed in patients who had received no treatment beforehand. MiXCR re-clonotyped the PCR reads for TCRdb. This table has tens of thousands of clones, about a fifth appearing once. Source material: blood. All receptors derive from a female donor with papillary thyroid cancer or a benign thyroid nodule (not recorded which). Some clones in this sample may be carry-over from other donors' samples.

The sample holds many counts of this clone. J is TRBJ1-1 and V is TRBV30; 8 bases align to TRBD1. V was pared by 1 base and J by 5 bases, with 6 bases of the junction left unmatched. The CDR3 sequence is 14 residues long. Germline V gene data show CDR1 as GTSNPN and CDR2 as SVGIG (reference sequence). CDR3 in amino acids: CAWSADRGGTEAFF. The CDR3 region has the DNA TGTGCCTGGAGTGCCGACAGGGGTGGGACTGAAGCTTTCTTT. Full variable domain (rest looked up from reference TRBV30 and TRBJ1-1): SQTIHQWPATLVQPVGSPLSLECTVEGTSNPNLYWYRQAAGRGLQLLFYSVGIGQISSEVPQNLSASRPQDRQFILSSKKLLLSDSGFYLCAWSADRGGTEAFFGQGTRLTVV.

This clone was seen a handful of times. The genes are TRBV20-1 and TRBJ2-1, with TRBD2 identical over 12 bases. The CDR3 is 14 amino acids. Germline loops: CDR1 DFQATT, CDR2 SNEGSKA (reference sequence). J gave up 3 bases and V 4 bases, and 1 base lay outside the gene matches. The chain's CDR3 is CSAMGLAGYNEQFF. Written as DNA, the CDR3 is TGCAGTGCTATGGGACTAGCGGGCTACAATGAGCAGTTCTTC.

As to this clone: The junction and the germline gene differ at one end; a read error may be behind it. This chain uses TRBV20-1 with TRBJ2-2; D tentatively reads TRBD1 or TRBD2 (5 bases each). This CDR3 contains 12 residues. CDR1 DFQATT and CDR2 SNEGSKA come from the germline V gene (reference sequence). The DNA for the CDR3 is TGCAGTACAAGGGGTAACACCGGGGAGCCGTTTTTT. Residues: CSTRGNTGEPFF.